The source of this TCR beta chain is a study of T-cell reconstitution after alpha-beta-depleted transplantation in children (dated by TCRdb to the mid-2010s). As for the study more broadly: Using TCR repertoire profiling, the study quantitatively followed how T-cell immune reconstitution unfolded in children after TCRalphabeta/CD19-depleted allogeneic hematopoietic cell transplantation.

This clonotype was seen more than once but under ten times. Its antigen is not yet known. Base qualities are missing; no much larger clone stands one base away. Receptors were amplified or captured by PCR. TCRdb lists the instrument as Illumina HiSeq 2500. Molecular barcoding was employed in the preparation of TCR libraries, with unique molecular identifiers being used to normalize TCRbeta repertoire quantification. Through fastp at Q25 and MiXCR, TCRdb rebuilt clones from the public reads, retaining in-frame beta chains. Here each entry gathers all rows of one CDR3 protein and keeps the most common genes and DNA. Present in this sample are about 1,000,000 distinct CDR3 sequences, about 31% of which were seen just once. The top ten clonotypes cover over 25% of the sample. Here is what the overall study found, with its caveats: Hyperexpanded clone frequencies declined over subsequent months; after one year, T-cell counts and TCRbeta diversity were mostly attributed to newly produced T cells. In some patients, high TCRbeta diversity at day 60 was attributed to recipient T cells and intrathymic progenitors that had survived conditioning. About two months after transplant, the apparently early recovery of alphabetaT-cell counts reportedly depended on just several hundred clones that had expanded rapidly and came from non-depleted graft cells.

The cysteine opens and the phenylalanine closes a CDR3 of 14 amino acids. Only the CDR3 DNA stays, 42 bases, in frame from base 1. Trimmed from V: 10 bases; trimmed from J: 7 bases; junction bases lacking a gene match: 11. In the germline V gene, CDR1 corresponds to ENHRY and CDR2 to SYGVKD. What the treatment or condition label conveys for this sample: allogeneic hematopoietic cell transplantation with graft depleted of TCRalphabeta T cells and CD19 B cells. The transplant recipients were children given TCRalphabeta/CD19-depleted allogeneic hematopoietic cell grafts. The chain was built from TRBV10-3 and TRBJ2-1, with 9 bases in between that match TRBD1. This specimen consisted of PBMCs, mostly from graft donor cells, obtained 360 days after TCRalphabeta/CD19-depleted stem cell transplant. The clonotype comes from a boy in the first two years of life who had a stem cell transplant for SCID, so the T cells may come from the graft donor. The CDR3 sequence is CATSGQGDWNEQFF. The sequence in DNA is TGTGCCACCTCGGGACAGGGAGATTGGAATGAGCAGTTCTTC.